This TCR beta chain came from a study of OX40 agonist ivuxolimab in advanced cancers. Study-level findings and limits: Low normalized T-cell clonal expansion also characterized some of the nonresponders. Both CD4+ and CD8+ T cell populations in blood had undergone clonal expansion by week 6 at 0.1 to 3.0 mg/kg.

Sequencing was performed with immunoSEQ multiplex PCR; in TCRdb, only in-frame clones are kept and a portion is missing. Of 55,000 or so clones in the sample, 86% are singletons; the top ten hold roughly 15%. Comments on this clone: As yet, its antigen is unknown.

Cycle 7 day 1, cycle 4 day 1, and baseline were the timepoints at which blood was sampled. CDR3 length equals 14 residues. Germline V lookup: CDR1 SGHRS, CDR2 YFSETQ. V dropped 4 bases and J dropped 0 bases, with 11 bases sitting between them. This chain joins TRBV5-1 and TRBJ2-7, with D possibly being TRBD1 (5 bases). The material sequenced was CD4+ or CD8+ T cells sorted from blood, taken in a trial of the OX40 agonist ivuxolimab. This TCR came from an adult with an advanced solid tumor such as melanoma, head and neck, liver or kidney cancer. CDR3 bases: TGCGCCAGCAGCCGGACATCGAGCTCCTACGAGCAGTACTTC. It translates to CASSRTSSSYEQYF.